The rows below give T cell receptor beta chains drawn from one sample of a study of human T cells and chemical hapten exposure. TCRdb itself ran the 5' RACE reads through MiXCR, one entry per CDR3 protein. The sample holds about 81,000 distinct CDR3 sequences, about 8% seen once. These TCRs come from a male donor in good health. Both conserved end residues are part of each CDR3. The order of the fields is CDR3 protein, CDR3 DNA, J gene, V gene, CDR3 length, clone size, D gene. The D gene is left open where the match is weak. Not all rows give a size; the values are once, few, many and, for expanded clones, a class.

CDR3: CASSLVSPGQGNTEAFF; DNA: TGTGCCAGCAGTTTAGTCTCTCCGGGACAGGGAAACACTGAAGCTTTCTTT; J: TRBJ1-1; V: TRBV12-3/TRBV12-4; length: 17; size: many; D: TRBD1
CDR3: CASRTGTGPYGYTF; DNA: TGTGCCAGCAGGACCGGGACAGGGCCCTATGGCTACACCTTC; J: TRBJ1-2; V: TRBV6-5; length: 14; size: NA; D: TRBD1
CDR3: CASSPWTPYEQYF; DNA: TGTGCCAGCAGCCCCTGGACGCCCTACGAGCAGTACTTC; J: TRBJ2-7; V: TRBV7-8; length: 13; size: many; D: NA
CDR3: CASSHGQGANSPLHF; DNA: TGTGCCAGCAGCCACGGACAGGGGGCTAATTCACCCCTCCACTTT; J: TRBJ1-6; V: TRBV4-2; length: 15; size: few; D: TRBD1
CDR3: CASSRGGQGPSPLHF; DNA: TGTGCCAGCAGCAGGGGGGGACAGGGTCCTTCACCCCTCCACTTT; J: TRBJ1-6; V: TRBV6-5; length: 15; size: NA; D: TRBD1
CDR3: CSARDPFRTDTQYF; DNA: TGCAGTGCTAGAGACCCATTCAGAACAGATACGCAGTATTTT; J: TRBJ2-3; V: TRBV20-1; length: 14; size: NA; D: NA
CDR3: CASSRDSQIAKNIQYF; DNA: TGTGCCAGCAGTCGGGACAGTCAGATAGCCAAAAACATTCAGTACTTC; J: TRBJ2-4; V: TRBV6-2/TRBV6-3; length: 16; size: NA; D: TRBD1
CDR3: CASRSQHTDTQYF; DNA: TGTGCCAGCAGATCCCAGCACACAGATACGCAGTATTTT; J: TRBJ2-3; V: TRBV6-5; length: 13; size: many; D: NA
CDR3: CASSKWGRGPEKLFF; DNA: TGTGCCAGCAGCAAATGGGGCAGGGGGCCCGAAAAACTGTTTTTT; J: TRBJ1-4; V: TRBV21-1; length: 15; size: few; D: NA
CDR3: CASSLAGGEESKETQYF; DNA: TGTGCCAGCAGTCTAGCGGGAGGAGAAGAATCCAAAGAGACCCAGTACTTC; J: TRBJ2-5; V: TRBV27; length: 17; size: NA; D: TRBD2
CDR3: CATKAGTGGIQETQYF; DNA: TGTGCCACAAAAGCAGGGACAGGGGGCATCCAAGAGACCCAGTACTTC; J: TRBJ2-5; V: TRBV19; length: 16; size: NA; D: TRBD1
CDR3: CSCHSGRVNEQFF; DNA: TGCAGTTGCCATAGCGGGAGGGTTAATGAGCAGTTCTTC; J: TRBJ2-1; V: TRBV29-1; length: 13; size: few; D: TRBD2
CDR3: CAISEGHSSTDTQYF; DNA: TGTGCCATCAGTGAGGGACATTCTAGCACAGATACGCAGTATTTT; J: TRBJ2-3; V: TRBV10-3; length: 15; size: NA; D: NA
CDR3: CASSPLSTGELFF; DNA: TGTGCCAGCAGCCCTCTAAGTACCGGGGAGCTGTTTTTT; J: TRBJ2-2; V: TRBV3-1; length: 13; size: NA; D: NA
CDR3: CASSSLSGGRNEKLFF; DNA: TGTGCCAGCAGCTCGCTGTCCGGGGGGCGAAATGAAAAACTGTTTTTT; J: TRBJ1-4; V: TRBV7-9; length: 16; size: NA; D: NA
CDR3: CSASWLAGSTDTQYF; DNA: TGCAGTGCTAGTTGGCTAGCGGGCAGCACAGATACGCAGTATTTT; J: TRBJ2-3; V: TRBV20-1; length: 15; size: many; D: TRBD2
CDR3: CSAEGPAANTGELFF; DNA: TGCAGTGCTGAAGGACCAGCGGCGAACACCGGGGAGCTGTTTTTT; J: TRBJ2-2; V: TRBV20-1; length: 15; size: many; D: NA
CDR3: CAISESVSSPMNTEAFF; DNA: TGTGCCATCAGTGAGTCGGTCTCATCCCCGATGAACACTGAAGCTTTCTTT; J: TRBJ1-1; V: TRBV10-3; length: 17; size: many; D: NA
CDR3: CSAEQGGLPNTEAFF; DNA: TGCAGTGCCGAGCAGGGGGGCCTCCCGAACACTGAAGCTTTCTTT; J: TRBJ1-1; V: TRBV20-1; length: 15; size: many; D: TRBD1
CDR3: CASSSIRDRAYNEQFF; DNA: TGTGCCAGCAGCTCCATCCGGGACAGGGCCTACAATGAGCAGTTCTTC; J: TRBJ2-1; V: TRBV11-2; length: 16; size: few; D: TRBD1